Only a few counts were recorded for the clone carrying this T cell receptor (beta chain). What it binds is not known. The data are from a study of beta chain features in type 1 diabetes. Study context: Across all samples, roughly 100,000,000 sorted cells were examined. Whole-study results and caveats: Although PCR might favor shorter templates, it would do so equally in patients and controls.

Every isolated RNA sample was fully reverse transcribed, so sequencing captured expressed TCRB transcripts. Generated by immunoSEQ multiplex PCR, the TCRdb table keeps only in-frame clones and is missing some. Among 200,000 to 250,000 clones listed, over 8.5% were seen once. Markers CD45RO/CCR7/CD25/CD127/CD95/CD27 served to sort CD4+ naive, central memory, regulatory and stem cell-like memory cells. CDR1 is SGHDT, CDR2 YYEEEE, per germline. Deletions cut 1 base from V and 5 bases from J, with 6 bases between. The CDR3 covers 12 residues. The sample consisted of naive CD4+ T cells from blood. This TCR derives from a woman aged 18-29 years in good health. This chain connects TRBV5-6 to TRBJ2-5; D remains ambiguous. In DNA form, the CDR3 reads TGTGCCAGCAGCTTGCGTTTCGAGACCCAGTACTTC. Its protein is CASSLRFETQYF.